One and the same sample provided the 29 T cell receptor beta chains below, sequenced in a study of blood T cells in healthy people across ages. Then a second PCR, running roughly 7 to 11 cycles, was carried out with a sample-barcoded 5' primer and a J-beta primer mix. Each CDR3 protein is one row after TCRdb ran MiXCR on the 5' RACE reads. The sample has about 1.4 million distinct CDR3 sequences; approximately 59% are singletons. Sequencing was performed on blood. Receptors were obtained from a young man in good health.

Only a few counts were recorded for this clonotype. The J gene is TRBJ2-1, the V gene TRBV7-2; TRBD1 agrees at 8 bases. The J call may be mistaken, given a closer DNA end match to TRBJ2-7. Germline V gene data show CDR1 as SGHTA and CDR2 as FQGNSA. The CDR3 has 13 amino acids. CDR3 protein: CASSSRTGNEQYF. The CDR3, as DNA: TGTGCCAGCAGCTCCCGGACAGGGAACGAGCAGTACTTC.

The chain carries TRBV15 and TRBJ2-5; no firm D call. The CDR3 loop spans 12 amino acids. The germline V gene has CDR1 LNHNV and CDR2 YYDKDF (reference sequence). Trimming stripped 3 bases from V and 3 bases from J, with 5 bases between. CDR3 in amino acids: CATSSREETQYF. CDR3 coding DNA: TGTGCCACCAGCAGCCGAGAAGAGACCCAGTACTTC.

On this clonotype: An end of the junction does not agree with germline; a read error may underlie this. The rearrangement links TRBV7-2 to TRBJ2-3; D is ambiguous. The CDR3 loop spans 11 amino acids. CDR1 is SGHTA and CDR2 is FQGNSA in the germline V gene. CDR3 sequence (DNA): TGTGCCAGCAGCCCCGGAGATGCGCAGTATTTT. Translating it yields CASSPGDAQYF.

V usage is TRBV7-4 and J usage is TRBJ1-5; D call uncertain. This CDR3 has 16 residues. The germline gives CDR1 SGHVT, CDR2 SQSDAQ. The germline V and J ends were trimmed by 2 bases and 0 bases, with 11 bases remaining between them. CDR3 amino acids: CASSLRYADSNQPQHF. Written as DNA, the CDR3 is TGTGCCAGCAGCTTACGGTATGCGGATAGCAATCAGCCCCAGCATTTT.

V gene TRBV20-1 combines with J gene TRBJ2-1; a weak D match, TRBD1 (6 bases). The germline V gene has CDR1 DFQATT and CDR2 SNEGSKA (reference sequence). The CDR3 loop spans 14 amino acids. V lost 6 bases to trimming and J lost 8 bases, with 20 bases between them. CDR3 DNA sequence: TGCAGTGCCCAACAGGGTCAGGTCCTTGATGAGCAGTTCTTC. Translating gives CSAQQGQVLDEQFF.

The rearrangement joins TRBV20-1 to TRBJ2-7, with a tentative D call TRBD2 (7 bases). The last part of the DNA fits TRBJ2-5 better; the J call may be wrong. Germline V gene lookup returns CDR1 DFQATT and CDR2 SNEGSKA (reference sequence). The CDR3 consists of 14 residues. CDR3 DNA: TGCAGTGCTTGGCTTGTGAGGGGGGGAGAGACCCAGTACTTC. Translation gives CSAWLVRGGETQYF.

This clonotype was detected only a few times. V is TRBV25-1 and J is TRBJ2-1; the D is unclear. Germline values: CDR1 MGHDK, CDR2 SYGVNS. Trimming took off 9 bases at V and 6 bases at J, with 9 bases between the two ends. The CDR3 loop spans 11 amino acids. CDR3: CASDLGNEQFF. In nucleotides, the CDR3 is TGTGCCAGTGACCTTGGCAATGAGCAGTTCTTC.

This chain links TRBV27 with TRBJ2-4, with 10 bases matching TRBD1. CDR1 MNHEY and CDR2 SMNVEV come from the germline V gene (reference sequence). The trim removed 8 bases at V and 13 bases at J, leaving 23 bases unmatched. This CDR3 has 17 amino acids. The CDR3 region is CASHHLTPGQGTGEQYF. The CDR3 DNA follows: TGTGCCAGCCACCATCTTACACCGGGACAGGGGACGGGTGAGCAGTACTTC.

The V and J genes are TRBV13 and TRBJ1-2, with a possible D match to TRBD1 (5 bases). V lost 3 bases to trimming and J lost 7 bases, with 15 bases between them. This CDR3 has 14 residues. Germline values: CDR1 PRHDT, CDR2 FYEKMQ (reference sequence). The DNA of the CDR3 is TGTGCCAGCAGCTTCCCGGGGGGTACCTCTGGCTACACCTTC. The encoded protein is CASSFPGGTSGYTF.

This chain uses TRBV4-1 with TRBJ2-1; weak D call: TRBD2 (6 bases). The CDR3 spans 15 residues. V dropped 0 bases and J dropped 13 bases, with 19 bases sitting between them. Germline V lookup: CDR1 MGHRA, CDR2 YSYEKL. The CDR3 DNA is TGCGCCAGCAGCCAAGAAGAGATCGGACTACTCGATCAGTTCTTC. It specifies CASSQEEIGLLDQFF.

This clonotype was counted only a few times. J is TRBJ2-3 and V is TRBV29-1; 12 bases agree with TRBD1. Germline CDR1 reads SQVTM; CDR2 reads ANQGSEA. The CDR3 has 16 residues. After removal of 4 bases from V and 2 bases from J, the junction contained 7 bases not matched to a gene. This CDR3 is CSVVGGQGAVTDTQYF. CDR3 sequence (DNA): TGCAGCGTTGTAGGGGGACAGGGGGCAGTCACAGATACGCAGTATTTT.

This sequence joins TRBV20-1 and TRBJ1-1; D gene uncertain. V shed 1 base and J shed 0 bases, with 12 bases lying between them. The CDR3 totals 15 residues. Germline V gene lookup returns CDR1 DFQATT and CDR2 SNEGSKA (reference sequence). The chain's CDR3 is CSARAPGALNTEAFF. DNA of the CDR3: TGCAGTGCTAGAGCCCCGGGAGCCCTGAACACTGAAGCTTTCTTT.

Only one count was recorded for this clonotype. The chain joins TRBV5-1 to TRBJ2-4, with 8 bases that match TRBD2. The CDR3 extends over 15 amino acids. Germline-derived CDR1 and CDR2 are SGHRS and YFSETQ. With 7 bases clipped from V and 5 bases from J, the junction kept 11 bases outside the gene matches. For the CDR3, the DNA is TGCGCCAGCGGTGTTGGACTAGCAGGGCAAAACATTCAGTACTTC. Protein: CASGVGLAGQNIQYF.

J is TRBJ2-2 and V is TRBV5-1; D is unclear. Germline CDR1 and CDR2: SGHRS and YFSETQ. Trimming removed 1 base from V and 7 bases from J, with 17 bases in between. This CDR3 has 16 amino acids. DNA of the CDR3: TGCGCCAGCAGCTTGTACGGGCCAGTTAAGGGCGGGGAGCTGTTTTTT. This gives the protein CASSLYGPVKGGELFF.

The CDR3 loop is CATSERDRGHNEQFF. DNA of the CDR3: TGTGCCACCAGTGAGAGGGACAGGGGGCACAATGAGCAGTTCTTC. The chain employs TRBV24-1 and TRBJ2-1, with 12 bases aligning to TRBD1. Germline V gene sequence: CDR1 KGHDR, CDR2 SFDVKD. This CDR3 is built from 15 residues. V shed 4 bases, J shed 5 bases, and the junction held 2 bases outside the gene matches.

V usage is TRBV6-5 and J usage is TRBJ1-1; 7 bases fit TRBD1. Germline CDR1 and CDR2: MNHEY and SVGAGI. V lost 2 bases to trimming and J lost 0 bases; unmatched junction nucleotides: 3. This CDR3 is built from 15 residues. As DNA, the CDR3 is TGTGCCAGCAGTTACACTGACAGGGTGAACACTGAAGCTTTCTTT. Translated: CASSYTDRVNTEAFF.

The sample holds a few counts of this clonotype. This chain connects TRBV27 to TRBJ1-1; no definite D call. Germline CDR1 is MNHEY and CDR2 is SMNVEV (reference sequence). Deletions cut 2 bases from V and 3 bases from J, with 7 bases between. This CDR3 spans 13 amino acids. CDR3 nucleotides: TGTGCCAGCAGTTTACCTGGGTACACTGAAGCTTTCTTT. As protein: CASSLPGYTEAFF.

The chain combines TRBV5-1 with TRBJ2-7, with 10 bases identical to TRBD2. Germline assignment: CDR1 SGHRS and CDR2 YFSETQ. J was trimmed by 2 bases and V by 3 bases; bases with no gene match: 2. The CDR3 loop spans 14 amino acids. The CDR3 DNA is TGCGCCAGCAGCTGGCTAGCGGGGGCCTACGAGCAGTACTTC. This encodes CASSWLAGAYEQYF.

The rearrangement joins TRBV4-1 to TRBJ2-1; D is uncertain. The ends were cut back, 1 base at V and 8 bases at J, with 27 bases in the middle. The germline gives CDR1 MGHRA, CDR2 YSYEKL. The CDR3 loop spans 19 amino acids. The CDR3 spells CASSQGGGWEMGRMDEQFF. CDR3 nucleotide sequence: TGCGCCAGCAGCCAAGGTGGTGGTTGGGAAATGGGCAGGATGGATGAGCAGTTCTTC.

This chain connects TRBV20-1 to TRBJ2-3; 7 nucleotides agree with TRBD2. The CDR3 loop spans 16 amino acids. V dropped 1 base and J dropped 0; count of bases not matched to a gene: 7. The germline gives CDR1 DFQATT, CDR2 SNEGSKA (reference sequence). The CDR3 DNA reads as TGCAGTGCTAGAGTTGATTTTAGCGGGAGCACAGATACGCAGTATTTT. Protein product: CSARVDFSGSTDTQYF.

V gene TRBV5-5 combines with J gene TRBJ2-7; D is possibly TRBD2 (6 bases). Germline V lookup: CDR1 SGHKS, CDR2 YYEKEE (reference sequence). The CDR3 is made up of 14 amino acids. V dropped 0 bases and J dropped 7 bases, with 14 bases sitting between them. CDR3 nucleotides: TGTGCCAGCAGCTTGGAGGCGGGGCTGGGGGAGCAGTACTTC. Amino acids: CASSLEAGLGEQYF.

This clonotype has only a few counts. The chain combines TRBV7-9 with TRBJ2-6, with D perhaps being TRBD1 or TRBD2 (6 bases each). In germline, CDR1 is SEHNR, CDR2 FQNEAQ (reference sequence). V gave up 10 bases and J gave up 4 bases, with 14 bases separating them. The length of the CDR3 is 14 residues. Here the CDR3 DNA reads TGTGCCATACAGGGAGGTTCAGGGGCCAACGTCCTGACTTTC. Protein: CAIQGGSGANVLTF.

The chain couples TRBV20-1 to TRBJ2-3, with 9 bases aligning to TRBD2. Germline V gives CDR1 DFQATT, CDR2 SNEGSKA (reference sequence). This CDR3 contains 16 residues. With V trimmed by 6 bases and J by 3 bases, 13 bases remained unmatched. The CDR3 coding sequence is TGCAGTGCCCCACCCTCCTTAGCGGGAGTGACAGATACGCAGTATTTT. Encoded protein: CSAPPSLAGVTDTQYF.

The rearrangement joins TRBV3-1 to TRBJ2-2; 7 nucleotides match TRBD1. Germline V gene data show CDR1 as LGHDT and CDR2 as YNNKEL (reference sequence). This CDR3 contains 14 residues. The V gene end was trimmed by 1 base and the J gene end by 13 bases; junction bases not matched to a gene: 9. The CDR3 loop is CASSQATGTEGLFF. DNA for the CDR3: TGTGCCAGCAGCCAAGCTACGGGGACAGAAGGGCTGTTTTTT.

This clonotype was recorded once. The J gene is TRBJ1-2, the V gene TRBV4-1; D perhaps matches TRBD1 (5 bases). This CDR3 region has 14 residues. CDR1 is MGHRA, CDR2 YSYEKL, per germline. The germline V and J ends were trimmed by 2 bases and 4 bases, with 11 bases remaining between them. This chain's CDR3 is CASSQSGQAYGYTF. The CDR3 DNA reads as TGCGCCAGCAGCCAATCCGGACAAGCCTATGGCTACACCTTC.

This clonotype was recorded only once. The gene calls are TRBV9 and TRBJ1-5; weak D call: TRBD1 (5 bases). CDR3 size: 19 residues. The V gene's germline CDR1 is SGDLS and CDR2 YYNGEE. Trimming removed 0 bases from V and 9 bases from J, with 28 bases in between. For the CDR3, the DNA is TGTGCCAGCAGCGTAGCTACGAAGACGGGAAGGGGCCTCAGGTCGCCCCAGCATTTT. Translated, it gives CASSVATKTGRGLRSPQHF.

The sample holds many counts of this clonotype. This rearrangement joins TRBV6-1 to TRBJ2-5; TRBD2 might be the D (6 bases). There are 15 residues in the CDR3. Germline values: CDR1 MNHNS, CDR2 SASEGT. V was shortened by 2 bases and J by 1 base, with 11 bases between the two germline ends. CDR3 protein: CASSESVGGQETQYF. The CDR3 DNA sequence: TGTGCCAGCAGTGAATCAGTCGGGGGCCAAGAGACCCAGTACTTC.

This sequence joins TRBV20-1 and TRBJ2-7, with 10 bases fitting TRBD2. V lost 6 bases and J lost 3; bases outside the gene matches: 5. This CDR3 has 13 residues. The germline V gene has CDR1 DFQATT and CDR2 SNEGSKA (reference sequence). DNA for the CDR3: TGCAGTGCCCTTAGCGGGGGGAACTACGAGCAGTACTTC. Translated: CSALSGGNYEQYF.

CDR3 protein: CASSRGDESTDTQYF. The CDR3 DNA reads TGTGCCAGCAGCAGGGGGGACGAATCGACAGATACGCAGTATTTT. The chain couples TRBV12-3 or TRBV12-4 to TRBJ2-3, with TRBD1 as a possible D gene (7 bases). The CDR3 runs to 15 residues. Between the trimmed V and J ends, which lost 6 bases and 3 bases, there was a span of 16 bases.